What follows are 7 T cell receptor beta chains derived from one specimen sequenced in a study of radiation and T cells in renal cell carcinoma. As to time point: baseline pretreatment blood. Described treatment: 15 Gy SBRT to primary tumor, nephrectomy 4 weeks later. Using immunoSEQ multiplex PCR, the repertoire was profiled, and TCRdb retains in-frame clones only, with some absent. The top ten hold 12% of the sample, which has about 130,000 clones, roughly 88% seen once. The starting material was blood, obtained from a patient whose treatment included radiotherapy and nephrectomy. The receptor set was obtained from a woman between 50 and 59 years old with renal cell carcinoma.

V is TRBV4-1 and J is TRBJ2-5; the D gene could be TRBD1 or TRBD2 (6 bases each). The CDR3 runs 14 residues. V lost 9 bases and J lost 8, with 22 bases in between. Germline-derived CDR1 and CDR2 are MGHRA and YSYEKL. The CDR3 reads CASRPGALAPTQYF. The DNA of the CDR3 is TGCGCCAGTCGGCCGGGGGCGCTTGCCCCAACCCAGTACTTC.

The V and J genes are TRBV27 and TRBJ1-1, with a weak D call TRBD1 (6 bases). V lost 5 bases and J 6 bases, leaving 16 bases between the germline ends. Looked up from germline, CDR1 is MNHEY and CDR2 is SMNVEV (reference sequence). The CDR3 length is 14 residues. This chain's CDR3 is CASSVLRTAPEAFF. Here the CDR3 DNA reads TGTGCCAGCAGTGTGCTTAGGACAGCTCCTGAAGCTTTCTTT.

The chain links TRBV6-5 to TRBJ1-2, with D tentatively TRBD1 (5 bases). Germline V gene lookup returns CDR1 MNHEY and CDR2 SVGAGI. The CDR3 extends over 15 amino acids. V lost 6 bases to trimming and J lost 9 bases, with 23 bases between them. Here the CDR3 reads CASSFTSFPGPSYTF. In DNA form, the CDR3 reads TGTGCCAGCAGCTTTACAAGTTTTCCGGGGCCTAGCTACACCTTC.

This sequence joins TRBV6-1 and TRBJ2-2; no definite D call. Germline CDR1 and CDR2: MNHNS and SASEGT. The CDR3 has 13 residues. V lost 6 bases, J lost 8 bases, and 13 bases lay in between. The CDR3 DNA reads TGTGCCAGCAGACCACCTTACTTAGGGGAGCTGTTTTTT. Its protein is CASRPPYLGELFF.

This chain uses TRBV29-1 with TRBJ1-4; no clear D gene. V was cut by 5 bases and J by 8 bases, with 12 bases left in between. Germline-derived CDR1 and CDR2 are SQVTM and ANQGSEA. This CDR3 has 12 amino acids. The CDR3 reads CSVILVGEKLFF. The CDR3 DNA sequence: TGCAGCGTTATTTTGGTGGGGGAAAAACTGTTTTTT.

DNA for the CDR3: TGTGCCAGCAGCAACCAGAACACTGAAGCTTTCTTT. This codes for CASSNQNTEAFF. J is TRBJ1-1 and V is TRBV9; D is undetermined. The germline V gene encodes CDR1 SGDLS and CDR2 YYNGEE. The CDR3 loop spans 12 amino acids. V lost 4 bases and J 1 base, leaving 5 bases between the germline ends.

The chain has TRBV7-8 and TRBJ2-3; TRBD1 matches 7 bases. This CDR3 contains 15 residues. The junction had 4 bases not matched to a gene; V was cut back by 2 bases and J by 2 bases. CDR1 is SGHVS, CDR2 FQNEAQ, per germline. In DNA, the CDR3 is TGTGCCAGCAGCTTATTCGGGACAGCCACAGATACGCAGTATTTT. It specifies CASSLFGTATDTQYF.